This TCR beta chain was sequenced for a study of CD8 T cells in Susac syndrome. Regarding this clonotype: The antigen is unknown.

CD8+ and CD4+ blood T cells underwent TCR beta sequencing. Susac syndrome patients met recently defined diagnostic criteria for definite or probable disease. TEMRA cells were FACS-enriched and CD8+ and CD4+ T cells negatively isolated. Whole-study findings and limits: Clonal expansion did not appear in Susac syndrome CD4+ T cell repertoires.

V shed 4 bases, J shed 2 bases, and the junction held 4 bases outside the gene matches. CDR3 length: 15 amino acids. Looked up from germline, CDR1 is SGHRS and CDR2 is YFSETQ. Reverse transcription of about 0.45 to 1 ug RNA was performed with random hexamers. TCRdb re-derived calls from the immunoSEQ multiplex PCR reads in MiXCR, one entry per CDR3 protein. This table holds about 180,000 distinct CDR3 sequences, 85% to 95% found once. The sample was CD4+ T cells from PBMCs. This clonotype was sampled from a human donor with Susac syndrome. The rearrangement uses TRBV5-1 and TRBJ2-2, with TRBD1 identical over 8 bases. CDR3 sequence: CASSVGQGNTGELFF. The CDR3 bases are TGCGCCAGCAGCGTCGGACAGGGAAACACCGGGGAGCTGTTTTTT.